Here is one T cell receptor beta chain with its context. The sample holds a few counts of this clonotype. It has no known antigen specificity. There are no base qualities to consult, and no much larger clone falls within one base. The data stem from a study of T cell repertoires in cytomegalovirus infection (dated by TCRdb to the late 2010s). In the study overall: The HLA type of each donor mattered for the analysis, because public TCR beta signatures pointed to carriage of CMV infection along with the matching HLA type.

Unmatched junction bases come to 6, with V trimmed by 3 bases and J by 0 bases. Including the terminal cysteine and phenylalanine, the CDR3 comprises 16 residues. Of the read, only the CDR3 DNA is kept; its 48 bases are in frame from base 1. Sequences SEHNR (CDR1) and FQNEAQ (CDR2) are obtained from the germline V gene (reference sequence). Overall study outcomes, separate from this receptor: Carriers of CMV infection plus the relevant HLA type were discriminated by the cumulative frequency of public TCR beta family members in the study cohort and in an independent roughly 320-donor cohort. In the ex vivo response, HLA-C-restricted CMV-specific TCR beta clonotypes were dominant, and in two of eight donors the single most frequent clonotype came from this HLA-C-restricted group.

The instrument was an Illumina HiSeq 1500. TCRdb trimmed public reads at Q25 via fastp, called clones via MiXCR and kept in-frame beta chains. Rows are unified per CDR3 protein, each entry keeping the most common DNA and genes. In this sample the table shows 450,000 to 650,000 distinct CDR3 sequences, around 27% of which occur a single time. The ten largest make up 13% of the sample. The sample was PBMCs. The sequence is built from TRBV7-9 and TRBJ2-5, and 8 junction bases match TRBD1. This receptor was identified in a human donor in good health (CMV status not recorded). Some clones in this sample may be carry-over from other donors' samples. The bases read TGTGCCAGCAGCTTCATCGGGACAGGACACCAAGAGACCCAGTACTTC. It is translated as CASSFIGTGHQETQYF.